The 7 T cell receptor beta chains below all came from one sample that was sequenced in a study of blood T cell repertoires in COVID-19 (TCRdb year 2020). The library was generated by the immunoSEQ multiplex PCR assay. The clones in this table, taken by TCRdb from immuneACCESS, are in-frame only. Not every clone is retained; where verified, under half of the shortfall comes from an unresolved V gene, and the cause of the rest is unknown. The sample table holds roughly 160,000 clones, of which less than 85% were seen once. The top ten hold 12% of the sample. Sequenced input: PBMCs or T cells enriched from blood (not recorded which). These receptors were taken from a man over 45 who had recovered from COVID-19.

V is TRBV28 and J is TRBJ2-1, with D perhaps matching TRBD2 (7 bases). V shed 4 bases and J shed 4 bases, with 14 bases lying between them. The CDR3 consists of 15 residues. CDR1 and CDR2 (germline): MDHEN, SYDVKM. This CDR3 reads CASSSPEGGYNEQFF. CDR3 nucleotides: TGTGCCAGCAGTTCCCCGGAGGGGGGGTACAATGAGCAGTTCTTC.

V is TRBV5-6 and J is TRBJ1-3; TRBD1 matches at 7 bases. The CDR3 runs to 17 residues. Germline trimming cut 0 bases from V and 4 bases from J; bases unmatched to any gene: 10. Germline V gene lookup returns CDR1 SGHDT and CDR2 YYEEEE. The CDR3 DNA reads as TGTGCCAGCAGCTTGGCCTCGACAGGGAACCCCGGAAACACCATATATTTT. Its translation is CASSLASTGNPGNTIYF.

The chain joins TRBV5-1 to TRBJ1-6; D is perhaps TRBD1 (5 bases). CDR1 is SGHRS and CDR2 is YFSETQ in the germline V gene. V lost 2 bases and J lost 5, with 11 bases in between. The CDR3 covers 15 residues. The CDR3 region has the DNA TGCGCCAGCAGCTTCGGGCAGGGCGATAATTCACCCCTCCACTTT. This sequence encodes CASSFGQGDNSPLHF.

The CDR3 nucleotides read TGTGCCAGCAGCCAAGGTGGACGGCCAGGGGAAGGCTACACCTTC. Translating it yields CASSQGGRPGEGYTF. The chain combines TRBV3-1 (or the pseudogene TRBV3-2) with TRBJ1-2, with D possibly matching TRBD1 (6 bases). The CDR3 spans 15 residues. Trimming removed 1 base from V and 8 bases from J, with 17 bases in between. CDR1 is LGHDT, CDR2 YNNKEL, per germline (reference sequence).

V and J are TRBV6-5 and TRBJ1-1, with 9 bases matching TRBD1. The germline V gene encodes CDR1 MNHEY and CDR2 SVGAGI. The CDR3 runs to 15 residues. Trimming took 6 bases from V and 4 from J; bases not matched to a gene: 9. Written as DNA, the CDR3 is TGTGCCAGCAGACCGGGGGACAGGGAGGGCACTGAAGCTTTCTTT. Residues: CASRPGDREGTEAFF.

In nucleotides, the CDR3 is TGTGCCAGCAGTGACCGCAGGGGGCGGTCTGAGAGTGGCTACACCTTC. Translating it yields CASSDRRGRSESGYTF. The J gene is TRBJ1-2, the V gene TRBV6-1; 8 positions agree with TRBD1. Germline CDR1 reads MNHNS; CDR2 reads SASEGT. The CDR3 length is 16 residues. After removal of 3 bases from V and 7 bases from J, the junction contained 13 bases not matched to a gene.

This clone was observed a few times. This chain joins TRBV11-2 and TRBJ2-5; 9 bases match TRBD2. V was clipped by 4 bases and J by 2 bases; unmatched bases: 11. There are 17 residues in the CDR3. Germline V gives CDR1 SGHAT, CDR2 FQNNGV. This CDR3 reads CASSSGTSLVLQETQYF. The CDR3 coding sequence is TGTGCCAGCAGCTCCGGGACTAGCCTGGTACTACAAGAGACCCAGTACTTC. The full variable domain, completed using reference TRBV11-2 and TRBJ2-5, is EAGVAQSPRYKIIEKRQSVAFWCNPISGHATLYWYQQILGQGPKLLIQFQNNGVVDDSQLPKDRFSAERLKGVDSTLKIQPAKLEDSAVYLCASSSGTSLVLQETQYFGPGTRLLVL.